The 27 T cell receptor beta chains below all came from one sample that was sequenced in a study of CD4+ T cells in melanoma. Sequencing was performed with immunoSEQ multiplex PCR; in TCRdb, only in-frame clones are kept and a portion is missing. Of 90,000 to 130,000 clones in the sample, 92% are singletons; the top ten hold 3.3%. The sequencing sample was made of peripheral blood. Receptors originate from a human donor with melanoma.

The genes are TRBV30 and TRBJ2-5; weak D call: TRBD1 (5 bases). The CDR3 loop spans 12 amino acids. CDR1 GTSNPN and CDR2 SVGIG come from the germline V gene (reference sequence). V lost 4 bases and J 5 bases, leaving 11 bases between the germline ends. The CDR3 sequence is CAWKEGAETQYF. Here the CDR3 DNA reads TGTGCCTGGAAAGAAGGGGCGGAGACCCAGTACTTC.

The V call is TRBV4-3, the J call TRBJ1-2, with D maybe TRBD1 (6 bases). The CDR3 contains 15 residues. The germline V gene encodes CDR1 LGHNA and CDR2 YSLEER. V dropped 1 base and J dropped 4 bases, with 13 bases sitting between them. The CDR3 DNA is TGCGCCAGCAGCCAAGTGCTTTTACAGGGCTATGGCTACACCTTC. Protein product: CASSQVLLQGYGYTF.

The chain recombines TRBV9 with TRBJ1-3, with D tentatively TRBD1 (6 bases). The V gene lost 0 bases and the J gene lost 1 base, with 8 bases spanning the gap. The germline V gene has CDR1 SGDLS and CDR2 YYNGEE. The CDR3 is made up of 15 amino acids. CDR3 sequence (DNA): TGTGCCAGCAGCGTAGAAACAGGGTCTGGAAACACCATATATTTT. Translation: CASSVETGSGNTIYF.

J is TRBJ1-5 and V is TRBV6-5; D is perhaps TRBD1 (5 bases). The CDR3 runs 13 residues. V was clipped by 7 bases and J by 7 bases, with 14 bases between them. Germline V gene sequence: CDR1 MNHEY, CDR2 SVGAGI. The DNA of the CDR3 is TGTGCCAGCACCAAACACGGGGACCAGCCCCAGCATTTT. It codes for CASTKHGDQPQHF.

There are a few counts of this clone. The chain joins TRBV5-6 to TRBJ1-3; TRBD1 aligns across 12 bases. Germline lookup yields CDR1 SGHDT and CDR2 YYEEEE. V lost 2 bases, J lost 4 bases, and 4 bases stayed unmatched. This CDR3 comprises 16 residues. The CDR3 is CASSFRDRGLGNTIYF. CDR3 bases: TGTGCCAGCAGCTTCCGGGACAGGGGGCTAGGAAACACCATATATTTT.

The rearrangement joins TRBV7-9 to TRBJ2-4, with D maybe TRBD2 (5 bases). The CDR3 contains 11 residues. The germline V and J ends were trimmed by 6 bases and 13 bases, with 13 bases remaining between them. CDR1 and CDR2 (germline): SEHNR, FQNEAQ (reference sequence). The chain's CDR3 is CASSYGLLQYF. DNA for the CDR3: TGTGCCAGCAGTTATGGACTTTTGCAGTACTTC.

This chain connects TRBV9 to TRBJ2-7; D tentatively fits TRBD1 or TRBD2 (5 bases each). The CDR3 spans 14 residues. Trimming removed 3 bases from V and 6 bases from J, with 16 bases in between. Per the germline V gene, CDR1 is SGDLS and CDR2 is YYNGEE. CDR3 DNA: TGTGCCAGCAGCGCTGTATCGGGACCTAGCGAGCAGTACTTC. Its protein is CASSAVSGPSEQYF.

J is TRBJ1-4 and V is TRBV7-2; D call uncertain. Deletions cut 1 base from V and 7 bases from J, with 10 bases between. Germline V gives CDR1 SGHTA, CDR2 FQGNSA. This CDR3 comprises 14 residues. The CDR3 DNA reads TGTGCCAGCAGCTTAGACGTCGGCACTGAAAAACTGTTTTTT. It encodes CASSLDVGTEKLFF.

The chain recombines TRBV29-1 with TRBJ2-6; D unresolved. This CDR3 is 12 amino acids long. V dropped 7 bases and J dropped 2 bases, with 6 bases sitting between them. The germline CDR1 and CDR2 sequences are SQVTM and ANQGSEA. This chain's CDR3 is CSARTGANVLTF. CDR3 nucleotides: TGCAGCGCCCGAACTGGGGCCAACGTCCTGACTTTC.

V and J are TRBV19 and TRBJ2-3, with D perhaps TRBD2 (7 bases). Germline CDR1 reads LNHDA; CDR2 reads SQIVND (reference sequence). The CDR3 totals 14 residues. Trimming cost V 7 bases and J 1 base, with 12 bases left between them. The CDR3 DNA is TGTGCCAGTACCATCGGGGGGCGCACAGATACGCAGTATTTT. It yields the protein CASTIGGRTDTQYF.

This clone was found a few times. The chain employs TRBV6-5 and TRBJ2-7; 8 bases align to TRBD1. From germline, CDR1 is MNHEY and CDR2 SVGAGI. The CDR3 contains 14 residues. Unmatched junction bases numbered 4, after V lost 6 bases and J lost 0 bases. The CDR3 nucleotides read TGTGCCAGCAGACGACAGGGGCGCTCCTACGAGCAGTACTTC. This translates into CASRRQGRSYEQYF.

This clone was detected only once. V usage is TRBV28 and J usage is TRBJ1-5; D may be TRBD1 (5 bases). Germline V CDR1 and CDR2: MDHEN, SYDVKM. The V end was cut by 5 bases, the J end by 9 bases, with 14 bases between. This CDR3 comprises 13 residues. CDR3 bases: TGTGCCAGCAGTCCCGGGACCGTGGGGCCCCAGCATTTT. Translating gives CASSPGTVGPQHF.

The rearrangement joins TRBV7-2 to TRBJ2-2; 10 bases fit TRBD1. Looked up from germline, CDR1 is SGHTA and CDR2 is FQGNSA. This CDR3 is 15 amino acids long. J gave up 6 bases and V 4 bases, and 5 bases lay outside the gene matches. CDR3 amino acids: CASSYGTGAAGELFF. CDR3 nucleotide sequence: TGTGCCAGCAGCTACGGGACAGGGGCCGCCGGGGAGCTGTTTTTT.

The chain recombines TRBV15 with TRBJ2-7, with D possibly TRBD1 on 5 matching bases. In germline, CDR1 is LNHNV, CDR2 YYDKDF (reference sequence). Trimming took off 0 bases at V and 5 bases at J, with 11 bases between the two ends. The CDR3 runs to 14 residues. CDR3 bases: TGTGCCACCAGCAGAGATCTGTCAGGGAACGAGCAGTACTTC. This sequence encodes CATSRDLSGNEQYF.

The J gene is TRBJ2-3, the V gene TRBV6-6; D might be TRBD1 (6 bases). V was shortened by 5 bases and J by 6 bases, with 15 bases between the two germline ends. Looked up from germline, CDR1 is MNHNY and CDR2 is SVGAGI (reference sequence). The CDR3 length is 14 residues. The CDR3 DNA follows: TGTGCCAGCAGTCCTCTAGCAGGGGTCGATACGCAGTATTTT. This sequence encodes CASSPLAGVDTQYF.

The genes are TRBV7-3 and TRBJ2-3; 7 bases line up with TRBD2. J lost 0 bases, V lost 5 bases, and 8 bases had no gene match. Germline loops: CDR1 SGHTA, CDR2 FQGTGA. The CDR3 extends over 16 amino acids. Here the CDR3 reads CASSTPLSGSTDTQYF. CDR3 DNA sequence: TGTGCCAGCAGCACCCCCCTTAGCGGGAGCACAGATACGCAGTATTTT. Variable domain in full (rest from reference TRBV7-3 and TRBJ2-3): GAGVSQTPSNKVTEKGKYVELRCDPISGHTALYWYRQSLGQGPEFLIYFQGTGAADDSGLPNDRFFAVRPEGSVSTLKIQRTERGDSAVYLCASSTPLSGSTDTQYFGPGTRLTVL.

The CDR3 region has the DNA TGTGCCAGCTCATCCGGGGAGACCCAGTACTTC. Protein: CASSSGETQYF. The genes are TRBV19 and TRBJ2-5; D is unclear. Germline assignment: CDR1 LNHDA and CDR2 SQIVND (reference sequence). The CDR3 extends over 11 amino acids. The V gene lost 9 bases and the J gene lost 5 bases, with 10 bases spanning the gap. Together with reference TRBV19 and TRBJ2-5, the CDR3 gives the full variable domain: DGGITQSPKYLFRKEGQNVTLSCEQNLNHDAMYWYRQDPGQGLRLIYYSQIVNDFQKGDIAEGYSVSREKKESFPLTVTSAQKNPTAFYLCASSSGETQYFGPGTRLLVL.

The gene calls are TRBV5-1 and TRBJ2-5; D might be TRBD1 (6 bases). From germline, CDR1 is SGHRS and CDR2 YFSETQ. V was cut by 0 bases and J by 5 bases, with 11 bases left in between. This CDR3 has 14 amino acids. Written as DNA, the CDR3 is TGCGCCAGCAGCTTGGAGGGCCAGGGGGAGACCCAGTACTTC. Translated: CASSLEGQGETQYF.

The V gene is TRBV7-2, the J gene TRBJ2-7; D call uncertain. Trimming removed 5 bases at V and 1 base at J, with 9 bases between. CDR1 is SGHTA, CDR2 FQGNSA, per germline. The length of the CDR3 is 13 residues. The CDR3 region has the DNA TGTGCCAGCAGCCGTGACTCTTCCTACGAGCAGTACTTC. The encoded protein is CASSRDSSYEQYF.

The chain has TRBV29-1 and TRBJ2-5; the D is unclear. CDR3 length equals 13 residues. The ends were cut back, 1 base at V and 4 bases at J, with 10 bases in the middle. The V gene's germline CDR1 is SQVTM and CDR2 ANQGSEA. The CDR3 spells CSVEVGRRETQYF. In DNA form, the CDR3 reads TGCAGCGTTGAAGTGGGTAGAAGAGAGACCCAGTACTTC.

The chain carries TRBV6-1 and TRBJ2-5; D gene uncertain. Germline CDR1 MNHNS, CDR2 SASEGT. V was shortened by 4 bases and J by 5 bases, with 8 bases between the two germline ends. This CDR3 has 12 residues. In DNA, the CDR3 is TGTGCCAGCAGTGCCGCCCGGGAGACCCAGTACTTC. It yields the protein CASSAARETQYF.

The chain is built from TRBV2 and TRBJ1-2; D might be TRBD1 (5 bases). Germline assignment: CDR1 SNHLY and CDR2 FYNNEI. The CDR3 spans 13 residues. The ends were cut back, 3 bases at V and 8 bases at J, with 13 bases in the middle. This CDR3 is CASSEIGTAGYTF. The CDR3 DNA reads as TGTGCCAGCAGTGAGATAGGGACCGCCGGCTACACCTTC.

This clone has a single count. This chain joins TRBV28 and TRBJ1-2; tentative D call: TRBD1 (6 bases). Germline V lookup: CDR1 MDHEN, CDR2 SYDVKM. The CDR3 has 13 amino acids. V lost 3 bases and J lost 8, with 13 bases in between. This CDR3 reads CASSFGGARGYTF. In nucleotides, the CDR3 is TGTGCCAGCAGTTTTGGGGGGGCGCGGGGCTACACCTTC.

The rearrangement joins TRBV29-1 to TRBJ2-7, with no clear D. Matching the DNA end better, TRBJ2-5 makes the J call doubtful. The CDR3 length is 13 residues. The germline V gene encodes CDR1 SQVTM and CDR2 ANQGSEA. The CDR3 coding sequence is TGCAGCGTCCGGACCGCCGAACAAGAGACCCAGTACTTC. It specifies CSVRTAEQETQYF.

This clone was detected only once. The chain employs TRBV6-6 and TRBJ1-4, with D maybe TRBD1 (6 bases). This CDR3 contains 15 residues. The V gene's germline CDR1 is MNHNY and CDR2 SVGAGI (reference sequence). V gave up 0 bases and J gave up 8 bases, with 13 bases separating them. The CDR3 loop is CASSYSTGLLEKLFF. In DNA form, the CDR3 reads TGTGCCAGCAGTTACTCGACAGGCCTCCTCGAAAAACTGTTTTTT.

This clone was counted only a few times. The chain joins TRBV1 to TRBJ1-6. TRBV1 is termed a pseudogene. The CDR3 runs 15 residues. CDR3 DNA sequence: TGCACCAGCAGCCAAGATCGCGGGCTAGGTTCACCCCTCCACTTT. This gives the protein CTSSQDRGLGSPLHF.

The gene calls are TRBV7-9 and TRBJ1-4, with D perhaps TRBD1 (6 bases). The CDR3 is 12 residues long. The V end was cut by 6 bases, the J end by 8 bases, with 10 bases between. Germline lookup yields CDR1 SEHNR and CDR2 FQNEAQ (reference sequence). The CDR3 reads CASSFQGEKLFF. CDR3 bases: TGTGCCAGCAGTTTCCAGGGGGAAAAACTGTTTTTT.